Listed below are T cell receptor beta chains from one sample, sequenced in a study of cytomegalovirus exposure and HLA in healthy donors. Repertoires were generated with immunoSEQ multiplex PCR, while TCRdb's copy carries only in-frame clones and drops some. The sample includes fewer than 120,000 clones, 78% of them seen just once. The sample consisted of PBMCs. Receptors were obtained from a woman younger than 45 in good health and CMV-seronegative. The CDR3 runs from the conserved cysteine through the conserved F or W. Each record gives: V gene, clone size, J gene, D gene, CDR3 length, CDR3 protein, CDR3 DNA. The D gene is left open where the match is weak. Part of the rows lack a size; the others show once, few, many or a class for expanded clones.

TRBV6-5	NA	TRBJ2-2	TRBD2	15	CASTGTSGLTGELFF	TGTGCCAGCACCGGGACTAGCGGACTCACCGGGGAGCTGTTTTTT
TRBV6-5	NA	TRBJ2-7	TRBD1	15	CATNPVTGGLHEQYF	TGTGCCACCAACCCGGTCACAGGGGGGTTACACGAGCAGTACTTC
TRBV4-3	few	TRBJ1-3	NA	15	CASSQDFYSGNTIYF	TGCGCCAGCAGCCAAGATTTCTACTCTGGAAACACCATATATTTT
TRBV6-1	NA	TRBJ1-1	NA	15	CASSEVARGNTEAFF	TGTGCCAGCAGTGAAGTGGCCAGGGGGAACACTGAAGCTTTCTTT
TRBV5-4	NA	TRBJ1-2	TRBD1	15	CASSPPGQGGYGYTF	TGTGCCAGCAGCCCCCCGGGACAGGGGGGCTATGGCTACACCTTC
TRBV9	few	TRBJ2-7	NA	14	CASSVEGRGYEQYF	TGTGCCAGCAGCGTAGAGGGCAGGGGTTACGAGCAGTACTTC
TRBV2	NA	TRBJ2-1	NA	14	CASTAQSSGSEQFF	TGTGCCAGCACTGCCCAGTCGTCTGGGAGTGAGCAGTTCTTC
TRBV6-5	NA	TRBJ2-7	TRBD2	14	CASRRSGRLVEQYF	TGTGCCAGCAGAAGAAGCGGGAGACTGGTCGAGCAGTACTTC
TRBV7-9	NA	TRBJ1-5	TRBD1	14	CASSRTGSPKPQHF	TGTGCCAGCAGCCGGACAGGGTCCCCAAAGCCCCAGCATTTT
TRBV28	NA	TRBJ2-1	TRBD2	15	CASSPGLAGDNEQFF	TGTGCCAGCAGCCCGGGACTAGCGGGAGACAATGAGCAGTTCTTC
TRBV7-9	NA	TRBJ2-4	NA	15	CASTPSLGSQDIQYF	TGTGCCAGCACCCCGTCCTTGGGGAGCCAGGACATTCAGTACTTC